The TCR beta chain described here comes from a study of blood T cell repertoires in COVID-19. This CDR3 has 11 amino acids. CDR1 and CDR2 (germline): MDHEN, SYDVKM. Assay used: immunoSEQ multiplex PCR; TCRdb lists only in-frame clones, some missing. The sample holds fewer than 250,000 clones; 70% to 90% are singletons and the top ten take roughly 4.6%. This clone was seen a single time. The rearrangement uses TRBV28 and TRBJ1-1; a possible D gene is TRBD1 (5 bases). This clonotype was sampled from a woman between 70 and 85 years old with active or convalescent COVID-19. The material sequenced was peripheral blood. CDR3 amino acids: CGAGGNTEAFF. DNA of the CDR3: TGTGGGGCGGGGGGGAACACTGAAGCTTTCTTT.